The text below deals with one T cell receptor beta chain. This sample stems from a study of blood T cell repertoires in COVID-19. The CDR3 is 14 amino acids. Germline CDR1 SGHNT, CDR2 YYREEE (reference sequence). Trimming pared 4 bases from V and 3 bases from J, leaving 10 bases between. The method was immunoSEQ multiplex PCR; TCRdb's version includes in-frame clones alone and lacks a portion of them. Of 250,000 or so clones in the sample, about 85% were seen once. The chain recombines TRBV5-4 with TRBJ2-2, with D possibly matching TRBD1 (6 bases). Sequenced input: peripheral blood. The TCR comes from a woman aged 60 to 75 with active or convalescent COVID-19. DNA for the CDR3: TGTGCCAGCAGCGTTACAGGGTACACCGGGGAGCTGTTTTTT. Protein: CASSVTGYTGELFF.